In this sample, the clone carrying this T cell receptor beta chain turned up a few times. The antigen is not known. This specimen comes from a study of naive and memory T cell subsets. Amplification of ligated cDNA took four PCR rounds with SP2 and nested alpha and beta constant primers. MiXCR, run by TCRdb on the 5' RACE reads, gives a single entry per CDR3 protein. The data contain tens of thousands of distinct CDR3 sequences, around 7.3% of them singletons. Findings of the study overall: Potentially, T cell activation and differentiation skew this RNA-based measurement.

The CDR3 has 12 amino acids. The V end lost 4 bases, the J end lost 2 bases, and 5 bases lay between the germline ends. Germline V CDR1 and CDR2: SGHTA, FQGNSA. A UMI-containing oligonucleotide was joined by 3' ligation to the TCR cDNA template. The receptor's source is a male donor in good health. The chain is built from TRBV7-2 and TRBJ2-5, with no clear D. The CDR3 coding sequence is TGTGCCAGCAGCTGGATTCAAGAGACCCAGTACTTC. Translating gives CASSWIQETQYF. Full variable domain (missing parts from reference TRBV7-2 and TRBJ2-5): GAGVSQSPSNKVTEKGKDVELRCDPISGHTALYWYRQSLGQGLEFLIYFQGNSAPDKSGLPSDRFSAERTGGSVSTLTIQRTQQEDSAVYLCASSWIQETQYFGPGTRLLVL.